Described below is a single T cell receptor beta chain sequence and its context. This record comes from a study of T cells after yellow fever vaccination. The CDR3 consists of 12 residues. CDR1 is MNHEY, CDR2 SMNVEV, per germline (reference sequence). With 7 bases removed from V and 5 bases from J, the gap between germline ends came to 10 bases. Via MiXCR, TCRdb re-called the 5' RACE reads, giving one row per CDR3 protein. The repertoire includes 150,000 to 200,000 distinct CDR3 sequences, 7% to 10% of them detected once, and around 33% sits in the top ten. The material was CD8+ T cells sorted from PBMCs, obtained 45 days after the yellow fever booster vaccination. This TCR came from a man younger than 30 who received the YFV17D yellow fever vaccine. The chain has TRBV27 and TRBJ2-3, with D tentatively TRBD2 (5 bases). The CDR3 sequence: CASTGLGDTQYF. CDR3 DNA: TGTGCCAGCACGGGATTGGGAGATACGCAGTATTTT.